A selection of T cell receptor beta chains follows, all from one sample in a study of blood T cell repertoires in COVID-19. TCRdb's copy holds only in-frame clones and misses some; the assay was immunoSEQ multiplex PCR. This sample yields some 150,000 clones, of which 60% to 80% are seen a single time; over 2.5% belongs to the top ten. Sequenced material: PBMCs or T cells enriched from blood (not recorded which). The receptor set was obtained from a woman aged 45-65 years who had recovered from COVID-19. CDR3s include the opening cysteine and the closing phenylalanine or tryptophan. The order of the fields is D gene, clone size, V gene, J gene, CDR3 DNA, CDR3 protein. D genes are given only for firm matches. Clone size appears in some rows only: once, few, many, or a class for an expanded clone.

NA	NA	TRBV7-3	TRBJ2-1	TGTGCCAGCAGCCCCGGACAGATACAAGATGAGCAGTTCTTC	CASSPGQIQDEQFF
TRBD1	NA	TRBV2	TRBJ2-2	TGTGCCAGCAGCCCAGACAGGGGTATGAACACCGGGGAGCTGTTTTTT	CASSPDRGMNTGELFF
NA	NA	TRBV18	TRBJ1-3	TGTGCCAGCTCACCACCGGCAGACTCTGGAAACACCATATATTTT	CASSPPADSGNTIYF
NA	few	TRBV20-1	TRBJ1-1	TGCAGTGCTAGTGGGAGTGGTTTTTGGGCTTTCTTT	CSASGSGFWAFF
TRBD1	few	TRBV2	TRBJ2-5	TGTGCCAGCGGGTCCGGGACAGGGAGAGAGACCCAGTACTTC	CASGSGTGRETQYF
NA	NA	TRBV28	TRBJ1-4	TGTGCCAGCAGTATGGACAGAGAAAATGAAAAACTGTTTTTT	CASSMDRENEKLFF
TRBD2	NA	TRBV5-6	TRBJ2-5	TGTGCCAGCAGCTTGCAAGCGCTAGCGGGGACGAGGGAGACCCAGTACTTC	CASSLQALAGTRETQYF
TRBD2	NA	TRBV29-1	TRBJ2-7	TGCAGCGTTGACGGACTAGCGGGGCATCCCTACGAGCAGTACTTC	CSVDGLAGHPYEQYF
NA	many	TRBV10-2	TRBJ1-1	TGCGCCAGCTCGGGAGGCCCTGAAGCTTTCTTT	CASSGGPEAFF
NA	NA	TRBV6-1	TRBJ2-1	TGTGCCAGCAGTGAACTAAAGCAGTTCTTC	CASSELKQFF
TRBD1	NA	TRBV5-1	TRBJ1-1	TGCGCCAGCAGCTCGGGCGGACAGGGTCCTGAAGCTTTCTTT	CASSSGGQGPEAFF
NA	NA	TRBV28	TRBJ1-5	TGTGCCAGCAGTTTCAGAGCCCATAGAGGGAATCAGCCCCAGCATTTT	CASSFRAHRGNQPQHF